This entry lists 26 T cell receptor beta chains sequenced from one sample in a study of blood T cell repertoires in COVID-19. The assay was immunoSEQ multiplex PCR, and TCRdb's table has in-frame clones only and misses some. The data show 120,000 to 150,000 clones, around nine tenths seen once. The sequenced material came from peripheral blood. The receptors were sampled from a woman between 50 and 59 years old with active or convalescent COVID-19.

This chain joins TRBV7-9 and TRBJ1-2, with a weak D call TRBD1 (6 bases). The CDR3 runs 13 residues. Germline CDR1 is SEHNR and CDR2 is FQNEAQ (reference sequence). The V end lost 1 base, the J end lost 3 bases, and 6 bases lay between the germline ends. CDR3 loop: CASSLGTDYGYTF. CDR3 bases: TGTGCCAGCAGCTTAGGGACAGACTATGGCTACACCTTC.

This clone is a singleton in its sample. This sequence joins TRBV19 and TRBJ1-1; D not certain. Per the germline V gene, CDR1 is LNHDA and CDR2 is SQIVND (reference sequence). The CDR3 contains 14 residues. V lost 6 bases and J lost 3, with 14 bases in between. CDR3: CASRGLKEYTEAFF. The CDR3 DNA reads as TGTGCCAGTAGAGGACTGAAGGAGTACACTGAAGCTTTCTTT.

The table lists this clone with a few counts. The CDR3 nucleotides are TGTGCCAGCAGTTCCGCGCGGCGACGGTTCGATCAGCCCCAGCATTTT. This translates into CASSSARRRFDQPQHF. This chain links TRBV28 with TRBJ1-5; no firm D call. This CDR3 contains 16 residues. From germline, CDR1 is MDHEN and CDR2 SYDVKM. Trimming took 4 bases from V and 5 from J, leaving 18 bases between them.

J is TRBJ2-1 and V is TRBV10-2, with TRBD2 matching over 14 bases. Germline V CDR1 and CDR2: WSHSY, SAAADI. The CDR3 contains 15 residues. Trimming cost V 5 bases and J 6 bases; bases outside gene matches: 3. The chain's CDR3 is CASSPGLAGGNEQFF. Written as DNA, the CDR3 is TGCGCCAGCAGTCCAGGACTAGCGGGGGGCAATGAGCAGTTCTTC.

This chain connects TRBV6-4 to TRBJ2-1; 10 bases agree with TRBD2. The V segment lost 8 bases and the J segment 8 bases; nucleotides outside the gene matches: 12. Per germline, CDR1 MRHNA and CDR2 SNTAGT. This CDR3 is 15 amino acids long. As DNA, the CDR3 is TGTGCCAGCGCCCAGAGCGGGGGGGCCTGGGATGAGCAGTTCTTC. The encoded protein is CASAQSGGAWDEQFF.

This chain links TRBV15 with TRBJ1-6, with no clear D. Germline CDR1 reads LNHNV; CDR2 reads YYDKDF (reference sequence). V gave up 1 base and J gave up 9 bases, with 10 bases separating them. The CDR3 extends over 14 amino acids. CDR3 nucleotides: TGTGCCACCAGCAGAGGGAGGGAAGGTTCACCCCTCCACTTT. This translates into CATSRGREGSPLHF. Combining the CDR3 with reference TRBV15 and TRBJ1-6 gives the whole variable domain DAMVIQNPRYQVTQFGKPVTLSCSQTLNHNVMYWYQQKSSQAPKLLFHYYDKDFNNEADTPDNFQSRRPNTSFCFLDIRSPGLGDTAMYLCATSRGREGSPLHFGNGTRLTVT.

Here the CDR3 DNA reads TGTGCCAGCTCAGTGCGGGGGGGCAATGCCGCCACCACATTCTCTGGGGCCAACGTCCTGACTTTC. Amino acids: CASSVRGGNAATTFSGANVLTF. The chain couples TRBV18 to TRBJ2-6; TRBD2 matches at 9 bases. The V gene's germline CDR1 is KGHSH and CDR2 LQKENI. Trimming took 5 bases from V and 0 from J; bases not matched to a gene: 20. This CDR3 comprises 22 residues.

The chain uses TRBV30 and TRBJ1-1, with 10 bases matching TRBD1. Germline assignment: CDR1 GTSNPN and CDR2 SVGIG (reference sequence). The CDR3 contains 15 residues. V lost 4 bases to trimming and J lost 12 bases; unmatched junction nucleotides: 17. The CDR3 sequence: CAWTPETSGTGETFF. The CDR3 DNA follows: TGTGCCTGGACCCCTGAGACCTCCGGGACAGGGGAGACTTTCTTT.

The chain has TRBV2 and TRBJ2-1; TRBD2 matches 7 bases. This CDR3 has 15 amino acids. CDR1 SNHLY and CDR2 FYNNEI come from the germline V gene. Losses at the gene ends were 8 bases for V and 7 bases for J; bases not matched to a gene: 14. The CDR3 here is CASSQREGLWNEQFF. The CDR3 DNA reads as TGTGCCAGCTCACAGCGGGAAGGCCTGTGGAATGAGCAGTTCTTC.

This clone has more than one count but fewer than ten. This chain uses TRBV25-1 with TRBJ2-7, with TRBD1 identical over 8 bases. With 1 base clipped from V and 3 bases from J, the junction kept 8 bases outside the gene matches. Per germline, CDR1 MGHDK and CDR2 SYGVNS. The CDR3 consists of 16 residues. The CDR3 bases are TGTGCCAGCAGTGAATCCCTAACAGGGGGTCTCTACGAGCAGTACTTC. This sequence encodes CASSESLTGGLYEQYF.

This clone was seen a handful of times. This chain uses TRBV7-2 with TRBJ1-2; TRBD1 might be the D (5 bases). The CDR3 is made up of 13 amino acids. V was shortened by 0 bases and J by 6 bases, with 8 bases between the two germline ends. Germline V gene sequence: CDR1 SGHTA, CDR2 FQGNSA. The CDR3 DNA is TGTGCCAGCAGCTTAGCCAGGGAGGATGGCTACACCTTC. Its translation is CASSLAREDGYTF.

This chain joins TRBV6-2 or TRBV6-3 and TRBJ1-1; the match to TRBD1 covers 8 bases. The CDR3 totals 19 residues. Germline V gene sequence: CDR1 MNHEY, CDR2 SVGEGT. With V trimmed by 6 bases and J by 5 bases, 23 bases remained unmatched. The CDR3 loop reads CASSPYPELTGGKDTEAFF. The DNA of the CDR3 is TGTGCCAGCAGCCCTTACCCCGAACTTACAGGGGGAAAAGATACTGAAGCTTTCTTT.

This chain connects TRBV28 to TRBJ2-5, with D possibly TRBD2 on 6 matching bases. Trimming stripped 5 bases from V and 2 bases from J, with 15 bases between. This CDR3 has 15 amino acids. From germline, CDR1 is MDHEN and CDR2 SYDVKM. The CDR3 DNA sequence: TGTGCCAGCAGTAAAGACCAGGGAGGTCAAGAGACCCAGTACTTC. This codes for CASSKDQGGQETQYF. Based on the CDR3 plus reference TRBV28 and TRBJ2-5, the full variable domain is DVKVTQSSRYLVKRTGEKVFLECVQDMDHENMFWYRQDPGLGLRLIYFSYDVKMKEKGDIPEGYSVSREKKERFSLILESASTNQTSMYLCASSKDQGGQETQYFGPGTRLLVL.

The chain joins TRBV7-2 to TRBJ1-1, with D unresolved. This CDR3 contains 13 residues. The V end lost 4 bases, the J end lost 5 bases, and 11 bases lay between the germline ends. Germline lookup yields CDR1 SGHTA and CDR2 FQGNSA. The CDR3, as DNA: TGTGCCAGCAGCTATCGCCTCGGGACTGAAGCTTTCTTT. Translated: CASSYRLGTEAFF. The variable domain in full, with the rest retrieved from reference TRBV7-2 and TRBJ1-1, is GAGVSQSPSNKVTEKGKDVELRCDPISGHTALYWYRQSLGQGLEFLIYFQGNSAPDKSGLPSDRFSAERTGGSVSTLTIQRTQQEDSAVYLCASSYRLGTEAFFGQGTRLTVV.

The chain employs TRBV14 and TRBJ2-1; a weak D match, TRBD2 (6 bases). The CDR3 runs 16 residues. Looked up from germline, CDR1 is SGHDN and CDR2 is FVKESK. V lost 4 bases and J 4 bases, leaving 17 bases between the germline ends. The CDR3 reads CASSPSGGYLYNEQFF. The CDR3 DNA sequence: TGTGCCAGCAGCCCCAGCGGAGGGTACTTGTACAATGAGCAGTTCTTC. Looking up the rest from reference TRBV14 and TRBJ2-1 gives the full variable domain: EAGVTQFPSHSVIEKGQTVTLRCDPISGHDNLYWYRRVMGKEIKFLLHFVKESKQDESGMPNNRFLAERTGGTYSTLKVQPAELEDSGVYFCASSPSGGYLYNEQFFGPGTRLTVL.

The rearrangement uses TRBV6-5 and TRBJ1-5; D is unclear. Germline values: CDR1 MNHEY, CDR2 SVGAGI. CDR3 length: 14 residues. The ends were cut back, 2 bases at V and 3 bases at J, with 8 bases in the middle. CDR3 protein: CASSYNGHNQPQHF. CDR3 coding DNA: TGTGCCAGCAGTTACAACGGTCACAATCAGCCCCAGCATTTT.

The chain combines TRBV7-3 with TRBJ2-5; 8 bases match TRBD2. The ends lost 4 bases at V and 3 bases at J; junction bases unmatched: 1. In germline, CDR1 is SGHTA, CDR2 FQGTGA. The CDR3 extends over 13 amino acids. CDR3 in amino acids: CASSSLAEETQYF. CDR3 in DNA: TGTGCCAGCAGCTCACTAGCGGAAGAGACCCAGTACTTC.

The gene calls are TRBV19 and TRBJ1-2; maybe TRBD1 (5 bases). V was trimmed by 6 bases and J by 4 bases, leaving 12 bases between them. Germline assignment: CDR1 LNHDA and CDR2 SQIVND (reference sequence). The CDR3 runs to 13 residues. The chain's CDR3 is CASRNTGGYGYTF. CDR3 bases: TGTGCCAGTAGAAATACGGGGGGCTATGGCTACACCTTC.

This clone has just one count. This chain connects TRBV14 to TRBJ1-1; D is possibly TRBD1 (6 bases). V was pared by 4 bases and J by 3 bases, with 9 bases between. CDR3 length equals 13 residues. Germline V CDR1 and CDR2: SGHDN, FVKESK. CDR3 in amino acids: CASSPGHDTEAFF. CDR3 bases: TGTGCCAGCAGCCCGGGACACGACACTGAAGCTTTCTTT.

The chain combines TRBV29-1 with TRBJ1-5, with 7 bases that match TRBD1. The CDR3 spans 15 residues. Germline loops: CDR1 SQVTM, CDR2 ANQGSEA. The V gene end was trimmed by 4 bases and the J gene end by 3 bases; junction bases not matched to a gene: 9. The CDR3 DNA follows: TGCAGCGTTGCCGAGACGGGACAGTCCAATCAGCCCCAGCATTTT. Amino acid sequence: CSVAETGQSNQPQHF.

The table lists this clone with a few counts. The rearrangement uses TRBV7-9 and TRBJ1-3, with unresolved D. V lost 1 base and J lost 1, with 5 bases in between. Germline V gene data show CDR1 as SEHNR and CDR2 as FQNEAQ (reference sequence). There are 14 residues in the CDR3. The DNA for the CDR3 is TGTGCCAGCAGCTTAGTAAAATCTGGAAACACCATATATTTT. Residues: CASSLVKSGNTIYF. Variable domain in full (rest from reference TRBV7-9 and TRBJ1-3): DTGVSQNPRHKITKRGQNVTFRCDPISEHNRLYWYRQTLGQGPEFLTYFQNEAQLEKSRLLSDRFSAERPKGSFSTLEIQRTEQGDSAMYLCASSLVKSGNTIYFGEGSWLTVV.

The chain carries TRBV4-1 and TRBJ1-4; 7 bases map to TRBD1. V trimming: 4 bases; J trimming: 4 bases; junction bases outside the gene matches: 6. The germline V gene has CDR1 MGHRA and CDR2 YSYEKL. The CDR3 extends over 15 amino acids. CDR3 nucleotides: TGCGCCAGCAGCCGAGTGACAGGGAGTAATGAAAAACTGTTTTTT. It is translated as CASSRVTGSNEKLFF.

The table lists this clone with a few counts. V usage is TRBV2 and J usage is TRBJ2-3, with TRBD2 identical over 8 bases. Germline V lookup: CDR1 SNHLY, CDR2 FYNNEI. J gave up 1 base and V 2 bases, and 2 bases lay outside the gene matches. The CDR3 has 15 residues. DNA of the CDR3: TGTGCCAGCAGTGAAAGCGGGGGTGGCACAGATACGCAGTATTTT. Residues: CASSESGGGTDTQYF.

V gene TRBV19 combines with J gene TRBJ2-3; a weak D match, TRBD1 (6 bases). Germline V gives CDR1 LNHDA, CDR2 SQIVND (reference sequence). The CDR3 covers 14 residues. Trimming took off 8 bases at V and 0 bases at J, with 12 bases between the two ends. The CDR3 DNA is TGTGCCAGTCGGGCAGGGGTTAGCACAGATACGCAGTATTTT. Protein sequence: CASRAGVSTDTQYF. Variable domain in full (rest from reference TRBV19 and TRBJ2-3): DGGITQSPKYLFRKEGQNVTLSCEQNLNHDAMYWYRQDPGQGLRLIYYSQIVNDFQKGDIAEGYSVSREKKESFPLTVTSAQKNPTAFYLCASRAGVSTDTQYFGPGTRLTVL.

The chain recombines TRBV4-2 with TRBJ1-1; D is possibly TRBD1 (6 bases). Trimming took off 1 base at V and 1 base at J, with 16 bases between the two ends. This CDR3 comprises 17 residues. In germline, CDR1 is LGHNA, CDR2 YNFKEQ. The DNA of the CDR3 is TGTGCCAGCAGCCAAGCCCTGCGCCAAGGGGGGAACACTGAAGCTTTCTTT. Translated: CASSQALRQGGNTEAFF.

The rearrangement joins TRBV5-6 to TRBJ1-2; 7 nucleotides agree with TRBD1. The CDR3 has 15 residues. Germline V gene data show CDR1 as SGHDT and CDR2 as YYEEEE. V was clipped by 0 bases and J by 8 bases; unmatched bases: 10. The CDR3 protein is CASSLGQGSWRGYTF. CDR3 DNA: TGTGCCAGCAGCTTGGGACAGGGTAGTTGGAGAGGCTACACCTTC.